This T cell receptor (beta chain) was captured by sequencing in a study of blood T cell repertoires in COVID-19. Whole-study context: Material from acute and convalescent COVID-19 was sourced from the United States, Italy and Spain.

The authors' processing: Amplification with reference gene primers provided the estimates of nucleated cell counts. Clones were sequenced by immunoSEQ multiplex PCR, and TCRdb holds only the in-frame ones, with some missing. The DNA gave D and trimming, while V, J and clone size come from that table. The sample consists of approximately 500,000 clones, 80% to 90% of them appearing once. This receptor was taken from a human donor in a cohort sampled during active COVID-19. Specimen: peripheral blood.

In DNA form, the CDR3 reads TGTGCCAGCAGCCAGGGACAGGGAGACACTGAAGCTTTCTTT. This sequence encodes CASSQGQGDTEAFF. This chain connects TRBV3-1 (or the pseudogene TRBV3-2) to TRBJ1-1, with 9 bases that match TRBD1. This CDR3 is 14 amino acids long. V was clipped by 3 bases and J by 3 bases; unmatched bases: 2. Germline CDR1 and CDR2: LGHDT and YNNKEL (reference sequence).